The 20 T cell receptor beta chains below all came from one sample that was sequenced in a study of Graves' ophthalmopathy and Graves' hyperthyroidism. TCR beta CDR3 regions were amplified from RNA transcripts. The first round was an RT-PCR with HTBI primers, and the second round was a multiplex PCR. TCRdb passed the multiplex PCR reads through MiXCR, listing each CDR3 protein once. The sample consists of hundreds of thousands of distinct CDR3 sequences, 20% to 25% of them appearing once. The sequenced sample was peripheral blood. The receptors come from a woman aged 50 to 65 with Graves' ophthalmopathy.

This clonotype was found a few times. CDR3: CASSQSGTGGYEQYF. The CDR3 DNA sequence: TGTGCCAGCAGCCAAAGCGGGACAGGGGGCTACGAGCAGTACTTC. The chain employs TRBV3-1 and TRBJ2-7; 11 bases align to TRBD1. V lost 2 bases, J lost 3 bases, and 3 bases stayed unmatched. This CDR3 comprises 15 residues. CDR1 is LGHDT and CDR2 is YNNKEL in the germline V gene (reference sequence).

In its sample, this clonotype was seen many times. This sequence joins TRBV24-1 and TRBJ2-2, with 8 bases fitting TRBD1. The V gene end was trimmed by 7 bases and the J gene end by 5 bases; junction bases not matched to a gene: 8. Germline CDR1 and CDR2: KGHDR and SFDVKD. CDR3 length equals 15 residues. This chain's CDR3 is CATSVQGADTGELFF. CDR3 DNA sequence: TGTGCCACCAGCGTCCAGGGGGCCGATACCGGGGAGCTGTTTTTT.

This clonotype was counted between two and nine times. The rearrangement joins TRBV24-1 to TRBJ2-5; 13 nucleotides line up with TRBD2. V dropped 2 bases and J dropped 5; count of bases not matched to a gene: 4. Germline CDR1 reads KGHDR; CDR2 reads SFDVKD. This CDR3 comprises 16 residues. CDR3 amino acids: CATSDSGLAGEETQYF. In nucleotides, the CDR3 is TGTGCCACCAGTGATTCTGGACTAGCGGGAGAGGAGACCCAGTACTTC.

At least ten counts were recorded for this clonotype. The chain combines TRBV11-3 with TRBJ1-5; D ambiguous. V was trimmed by 1 base and J by 7 bases, leaving 17 bases between them. The germline CDR1 and CDR2 sequences are SGHNT and YENEEA. The CDR3 consists of 16 residues. The CDR3 here is CASSLVDVGIGQPQHF. For the CDR3, the DNA is TGTGCCAGCAGCTTAGTGGACGTCGGGATCGGCCAGCCCCAGCATTTT. The full variable domain, with the rest looked up from reference TRBV11-3 and TRBJ1-5, is EAGVVQSPRYKIIEKKQPVAFWCNPISGHNTLYWYLQNLGQGPELLIRYENEEAVDDSQLPKDRFSAERLKGVDSTLKIQPAELGDSAVYLCASSLVDVGIGQPQHFGDGTRLSIL.

The rearrangement joins TRBV3-1 to TRBJ2-5; 7 nucleotides match TRBD2. V lost 4 bases, J lost 2 bases, and 7 bases stayed unmatched. CDR1 and CDR2 (germline): LGHDT, YNNKEL (reference sequence). The CDR3 length is 15 residues. The CDR3 bases are TGTGCCAGCAGCCGAATGAAGGGACTACAAGAGACCCAGTACTTC. This codes for CASSRMKGLQETQYF.

The sample holds many counts of this clonotype. CDR3 DNA: TGTGCCAGCAGCTTGTCCTCACCCCTCCACTTT. Residues: CASSLSSPLHF. The chain has TRBV7-2 and TRBJ1-6; D remains unclear. V shed 3 bases and J shed 10 bases, with 4 bases lying between them. The V gene's germline CDR1 is SGHTA and CDR2 FQGNSA. The CDR3 has 11 amino acids.

In this sample, this clonotype turned up many times. The V gene is TRBV20-1, the J gene TRBJ2-5, with 8 bases that match TRBD2. From germline, CDR1 is DFQATT and CDR2 SNEGSKA (reference sequence). The V and J ends lost 1 base and 4 bases, in that order; junction bases with no gene match: 5. The CDR3 spans 14 residues. The CDR3 loop is CSARVAAGVETQYF. The CDR3 DNA reads TGCAGTGCTAGAGTGGCAGCGGGAGTAGAGACCCAGTACTTC.

This clonotype was detected ten times or more. The chain recombines TRBV29-1 with TRBJ1-3; D is unclear. V was cut by 7 bases and J by 9 bases, with 10 bases left in between. The CDR3 contains 10 residues. Germline V CDR1 and CDR2: SQVTM, ANQGSEA. In nucleotides, the CDR3 is TGCAGCGCCCAAGCTGGCACCATATATTTT. It encodes CSAQAGTIYF.

Many counts were recorded for this clonotype. The rearrangement joins TRBV27 to TRBJ2-3; D remains ambiguous. Germline loops: CDR1 MNHEY, CDR2 SMNVEV (reference sequence). This CDR3 comprises 19 residues. V lost 0 bases, J lost 5 bases, and 24 bases lay in between. The CDR3 region has the DNA TGTGCCAGCAGTTTATCCCGTGAATCTACGATTTTCCGGAGAGATACGCAGTATTTT. Translation: CASSLSRESTIFRRDTQYF.

Ten or more counts support this clonotype. The V and J genes are TRBV6-1 and TRBJ1-6; the D gene is possibly TRBD1 (5 bases). The V end was cut by 8 bases, the J end by 3 bases, with 11 bases between. The CDR3 consists of 14 residues. CDR1 MNHNS and CDR2 SASEGT come from the germline V gene. This CDR3 is CASGGTLYNSPLHF. The CDR3, as DNA: TGTGCCAGCGGGGGGACTCTCTATAATTCACCCCTCCACTTT.

Ten or more counts support this clonotype. V and J are TRBV6-5 and TRBJ2-7; perhaps D is TRBD1 or TRBD2 (6 bases each). The CDR3 has 15 amino acids. Germline assignment: CDR1 MNHEY and CDR2 SVGAGI. The ends were cut back, 8 bases at V and 1 base at J, with 18 bases in the middle. CDR3: CASATRGDPSYEQYF. The CDR3 region has the DNA TGTGCCAGCGCTACTAGGGGGGACCCATCCTACGAGCAGTACTTC.

This chain links TRBV18 with TRBJ2-7, with 7 bases fitting TRBD1. V was clipped by 3 bases and J by 3 bases; unmatched bases: 2. The germline CDR1 and CDR2 sequences are KGHSH and LQKENI. The CDR3 is made up of 13 amino acids. CDR3 nucleotide sequence: TGTGCCAGCTCACCGACAGGGTTCTACGAGCAGTACTTC. The encoded protein is CASSPTGFYEQYF.

This clonotype was seen many times. The chain has TRBV9 and TRBJ2-7, with TRBD2 matching 11 bases. The CDR3 covers 15 residues. The ends lost 10 bases at V and 1 base at J; junction bases unmatched: 10. From germline, CDR1 is SGDLS and CDR2 YYNGEE. The CDR3: CAGELAGERSYEQYF. The CDR3 bases are TGTGCCGGAGAACTAGCGGGAGAACGATCCTACGAGCAGTACTTC. The entire variable domain, with the rest obtained from reference TRBV9 and TRBJ2-7, is as follows: DSGVTQTPKHLITATGQRVTLRCSPRSGDLSVYWYQQSLDQGLQFLIQYYNGEERAKGNILERFSAQQFPDLHSELNLSSLELGDSALYFCAGELAGERSYEQYFGPGTRLTVT.

This clonotype was picked up many times. V is TRBV28 and J is TRBJ1-2; TRBD1 might be the D (5 bases). V gave up 7 bases and J gave up 4 bases, with 19 bases separating them. This CDR3 has 15 residues. Germline CDR1 MDHEN, CDR2 SYDVKM. The CDR3 region has the DNA TGTGCCAGCACGATAACCGGGACGGCGATCTATGGCTACACCTTC. It is translated as CASTITGTAIYGYTF.

This clonotype showed up many times. The V call is TRBV14, the J call TRBJ2-5; perhaps TRBD2 as D (6 bases). The CDR3 has 17 amino acids. The V end was cut by 1 base, the J end by 4 bases, with 19 bases between. CDR1 is SGHDN, CDR2 FVKESK, per germline. The DNA of the CDR3 is TGTGCCAGCAGCCAAGCTTCTGGGGGGAGTGGCGGAGAGACCCAGTACTTC. Translated, it gives CASSQASGGSGGETQYF.

This clonotype has just a few counts. The CDR3 DNA is TGTGCCAGCAGCACAGGAACAGGGATCTCACCCCTCCACTTT. Protein product: CASSTGTGISPLHF. The rearrangement uses TRBV6-2 or TRBV6-3 and TRBJ1-6; possible D gene TRBD1, 6 bases. The V gene lost 6 bases and the J gene lost 10 bases, with 16 bases spanning the gap. CDR1 MNHEY and CDR2 SVGEGT come from the germline V gene. This CDR3 is built from 14 residues.

Details on this clonotype: This CDR3 is missing its conserved last phenylalanine or tryptophan, likely due to a read error. The V gene is TRBV6-1, the J gene TRBJ2-7; D unresolved. This CDR3 has 14 amino acids. Trimming shortened V by 2 bases and J by 3 bases, and 11 bases separated the two germline ends. Germline V CDR1 and CDR2: MNHNS, SASEGT. This CDR3 is CASSERGSFYEQYI. The CDR3 DNA sequence: TGTGCCAGCAGTGAACGAGGCAGCTTCTACGAGCAGTACATC.

This clonotype was recorded many times. This chain joins TRBV20-1 and TRBJ2-7; 12 bases are shared with TRBD2. Losses at the gene ends were 3 bases for V and 7 bases for J; bases not matched to a gene: 19. CDR3 length equals 18 residues. Germline V gives CDR1 DFQATT, CDR2 SNEGSKA (reference sequence). CDR3 in DNA: TGCAGTGCTAGTCGACAGGTCCTACTAGCGGGAGGCCGCGGGGAGCAGTACTTC. It encodes CSASRQVLLAGGRGEQYF.

The gene calls are TRBV4-2 and TRBJ1-2, with 8 bases that match TRBD1. This CDR3 spans 16 amino acids. J was trimmed by 8 bases and V by 0 bases; bases with no gene match: 11. Germline V gives CDR1 LGHNA, CDR2 YNFKEQ. CDR3 bases: TGTGCCAGCAGCCAAGATCCGGGACAGGCTATTAACGGCTACACCTTC. This sequence encodes CASSQDPGQAINGYTF.

This clonotype was picked up many times. The gene calls are TRBV5-6 and TRBJ2-5, with a weak D call TRBD1 (5 bases). Trimming shortened V by 2 bases and J by 4 bases, and 15 bases separated the two germline ends. This CDR3 contains 15 residues. CDR1 is SGHDT, CDR2 YYEEEE, per germline. CDR3 in amino acids: CASSFSPKRGETQYF. In nucleotides, the CDR3 is TGTGCCAGCAGCTTTTCACCGAAAAGGGGAGAGACCCAGTACTTC.